Below are 5 T cell receptor beta chains sequenced from a single sample in a study of blood T cell repertoires in COVID-19. This table comes from immunoSEQ multiplex PCR, and its TCRdb copy is limited to in-frame clones, with some not included. The table includes about 210,000 clones, under 90% detected once. Sequenced sample: peripheral blood. Receptors originate from a woman older than 75 with COVID-19, enrolled during active disease.

Turning to this clone: A junction boundary mismatches the germline segment, possibly from a read error. The rearrangement links TRBV3-1 (or the pseudogene TRBV3-2) to TRBJ1-2, with D maybe TRBD1 (5 bases). CDR1 is LGHDT and CDR2 is YNNKEL in the germline V gene (reference sequence). The CDR3 has 13 residues. In nucleotides, the CDR3 is TGTGCCAGCAGCCCCCCCGCGCCAGGGCACCCCAACTTC. Residues: CASSPPAPGHPNF.

This rearrangement joins TRBV20-1 to TRBJ2-7, with D perhaps matching TRBD2 (6 bases). The V and J ends lost 8 bases and 6 bases respectively, with 14 bases between them. CDR1 DFQATT and CDR2 SNEGSKA come from the germline V gene (reference sequence). The CDR3 consists of 11 residues. CDR3 residues: CSPGSRIEQYF. CDR3 in DNA: TGCAGTCCCGGGAGTAGGATCGAGCAGTACTTC.

The V gene is TRBV28, the J gene TRBJ1-2, with TRBD1 as a possible D gene (5 bases). The CDR3 is 13 residues long. Trimming cost V 4 bases and J 6 bases, with 12 bases left between them. Per germline, CDR1 MDHEN and CDR2 SYDVKM. The CDR3 sequence: CASSSLMTDGYTF. The DNA for the CDR3 is TGTGCCAGCAGTTCCCTAATGACAGATGGCTACACCTTC.

This clone has only a few counts. The rearrangement joins TRBV4-2 to TRBJ2-3, with D unclear. The CDR3 totals 15 residues. Trimming cost V 1 base and J 3 bases, with 11 bases left between them. Per germline, CDR1 LGHNA and CDR2 YNFKEQ. The CDR3 is CASSQAYFGTDTQYF. CDR3 DNA sequence: TGTGCCAGCAGCCAAGCCTACTTCGGGACAGATACGCAGTATTTT.

The J gene is TRBJ1-1, the V gene TRBV9; 7 bases map to TRBD1. Germline V gene sequence: CDR1 SGDLS, CDR2 YYNGEE. The J segment lost 3 bases and the V segment lost 4 bases, leaving 3 bases of the junction unmatched. The CDR3 has 13 residues. The CDR3 loop is CASSWTGDTEAFF. The CDR3 DNA sequence: TGTGCCAGCAGCTGGACAGGCGACACTGAAGCTTTCTTT.